This is a list of T cell receptor beta chains from one sample in a study of cytomegalovirus exposure and HLA in healthy donors. The protocol was immunoSEQ multiplex PCR, while the TCRdb copy is restricted to in-frame clones and leaves out a portion. The sample comprises 210,000 or so clones, approximately 78% of which are singletons, and roughly 0.45% rests with the top ten. The sequenced material came from PBMCs. The receptor source for this set is a boy aged 5-17 years in good health and CMV-seronegative. Each CDR3 is given with its conserved first and last residue. Fields, in order: V gene, J gene, clone size, D gene, CDR3 protein, CDR3 DNA. The D gene is left open where the match is weak. Some rows have no size entry. The others give once, few or many, or a class for an expanded clone.

V: TRBV4-1
J: TRBJ1-4
size: -
D: -
CDR3: CASSLLLAEKLFF
DNA: TGCGCCAGCAGCCTACTCCTCGCGGAAAAACTGTTTTTT

V: TRBV7-8
J: TRBJ2-7
size: -
D: -
CDR3: CASSPARTSPYEQYF
DNA: TGTGCCAGCAGCCCGGCCAGGACTTCCCCCTACGAGCAGTACTTC

V: TRBV18
J: TRBJ2-3
size: -
D: TRBD1
CDR3: CASSPPETGPGDTQYF
DNA: TGTGCCAGCTCACCACCAGAGACAGGGCCAGGAGATACGCAGTATTTT

V: TRBV11-3
J: TRBJ1-5
size: -
D: -
CDR3: CASSERGRDQPQHF
DNA: TGTGCCAGCAGCGAAAGAGGGAGGGATCAGCCCCAGCATTTT

V: TRBV7-9
J: TRBJ2-5
size: -
D: TRBD2
CDR3: CASSLARLAAETQYF
DNA: TGTGCCAGCAGCTTAGCGCGGCTAGCGGCAGAGACCCAGTACTTC

V: TRBV5-8
J: TRBJ2-1
size: -
D: TRBD2
CDR3: CASSFSMGGYEQFF
DNA: TGTGCCAGCAGCTTCAGTATGGGGGGGTATGAGCAGTTCTTC

V: TRBV30
J: TRBJ2-7
size: -
D: -
CDR3: CAWRVGYEQYF
DNA: TGTGCCTGGAGAGTCGGTTACGAGCAGTACTTC

V: TRBV4-1
J: TRBJ2-1
size: -
D: TRBD1
CDR3: CASSQWTGWNEQFF
DNA: TGCGCCAGCAGCCAATGGACAGGGTGGAATGAGCAGTTCTTC

V: TRBV18
J: TRBJ2-7
size: -
D: -
CDR3: CASSPAAGEQYF
DNA: TGTGCCAGCTCACCCGCCGCGGGGGAGCAGTACTTC

V: TRBV4-1
J: TRBJ1-2
size: few
D: TRBD1
CDR3: CASSQYRGRGYTF
DNA: TGCGCCAGCAGCCAATACAGGGGGCGCGGCTACACCTTC

V: TRBV6-6
J: TRBJ2-1
size: -
D: -
CDR3: CASSSQGIGLNNEQFF
DNA: TGTGCCAGCAGTTCCCAGGGGATCGGACTTAACAATGAGCAGTTCTTC

V: TRBV5-1
J: TRBJ2-5
size: -
D: TRBD1
CDR3: CASSSGTVQETQYF
DNA: TGCGCCAGCAGCTCGGGGACAGTTCAAGAGACCCAGTACTTC

V: TRBV5-4
J: TRBJ2-1
size: few
D: TRBD1
CDR3: CASSRDRGGYNEQFF
DNA: TGTGCCAGCAGCCGGGACAGGGGAGGATACAATGAGCAGTTCTTC

V: TRBV5-8
J: TRBJ2-3
size: few
D: -
CDR3: CASSLATGITDTQYF
DNA: TGTGCCAGCAGCTTGGCTACAGGGATCACAGATACGCAGTATTTT

V: TRBV6-1
J: TRBJ1-4
size: -
D: -
CDR3: CASSDSGWGVFF
DNA: TGTGCCAGCAGTGATTCCGGGTGGGGAGTGTTTTTT

V: TRBV6-5
J: TRBJ1-1
size: once
D: TRBD1
CDR3: CASSYSRQGDTEAFF
DNA: TGTGCCAGCAGTTACTCGAGGCAGGGGGACACTGAAGCTTTCTTT

V: TRBV5-1
J: TRBJ2-5
size: -
D: TRBD2
CDR3: CASSFSVVASGQETQYF
DNA: TGCGCCAGCAGCTTCTCGGTCGTGGCTAGCGGCCAAGAGACCCAGTACTTC

V: TRBV6-5
J: TRBJ1-1
size: -
D: TRBD1
CDR3: CASRRDRRNTEAFF
DNA: TGTGCCAGCAGGAGGGACAGGCGGAACACTGAAGCTTTCTTT

V: TRBV4-2
J: TRBJ2-7
size: -
D: TRBD1
CDR3: CASSLRTGTYEQYF
DNA: TGTGCCAGCAGCCTACGGACAGGGACCTACGAGCAGTACTTC

V: TRBV7-2
J: TRBJ2-1
size: -
D: -
CDR3: CASHSPPGFTNEQFF
DNA: TGTGCCAGCCACTCGCCCCCAGGTTTTACCAATGAGCAGTTCTTC